This TCR beta chain was profiled in a study of T cells after yellow fever vaccination. Via MiXCR, TCRdb re-called the 5' RACE reads, giving one row per CDR3 protein. Here the sample spans around 100,000 distinct CDR3 sequences, more than 7.5% being singletons. Germline CDR1 is SGHRS and CDR2 is YFSETQ. The CDR3 loop spans 15 amino acids. The ends were cut back, 4 bases at V and 4 bases at J, with 14 bases in the middle. This clonotype was counted many times. The genes are TRBV5-1 and TRBJ2-2, with D possibly matching TRBD2 (5 bases). The material sequenced was CD8+ T cells sorted from PBMCs, taken 45 days after the yellow fever booster vaccination. The TCR originated in a man between 25 and 39 years old who received the YFV17D yellow fever vaccine. CDR3 nucleotide sequence: TGCGCCAGCAGCCCCCCGGAGGCCCCCACCGGGGAGCTGTTTTTT. Its translation: CASSPPEAPTGELFF.